A single sample gave rise to the 4 T cell receptor beta chains below, sequenced in a study of monozygotic twins with inflammatory bowel disease. Each CDR3 protein gets one entry in TCRdb, which reprocessed the 5' RACE reads and gives no DNA. This table lists just over 300,000 distinct CDR3 sequences. The sequencing sample was made of blood. Receptor source: a human donor with ulcerative colitis or Crohn's disease, or a healthy co-twin of an affected twin (not recorded which).

The chain carries TRBV6-5 and TRBJ1-1. This CDR3 is 15 amino acids long. The germline CDR1 and CDR2 sequences are MNHEY and SVGAGI. The CDR3 spells CASSYSWGGGTEAFF.

CDR3 amino acids: CASSFRGATYEQYF. The rearrangement joins TRBV12-3 or TRBV12-4 to TRBJ2-7. CDR3 length: 14 residues.

The V call is TRBV5-1, the J call TRBJ1-2; the TCRdb call, TRBD1, lacks DNA for checking. CDR1 and CDR2 from the germline V gene are SGHRS and YFSETQ. This CDR3 region has 12 residues. This CDR3 is CASSFQGDGYTF. The complete variable domain, with remaining parts taken from reference TRBV5-1 and TRBJ1-2, reads KAGVTQTPRYLIKTRGQQVTLSCSPISGHRSVSWYQQTPGQGLQFLFEYFSETQRNKGNFPGRFSGRQFSNSRSEMNVSTLELGDSALYLCASSFQGDGYTFGSGTRLTVV.

The chain employs TRBV7-8 and TRBJ2-1; absent DNA, TCRdb's TRBD1 call cannot be checked. The CDR3 totals 15 residues. Germline CDR1 SGHVS, CDR2 FQNEAQ. CDR3 in amino acids: CASSSWGGTYNEQFF.